What follows are 12 T cell receptor beta chains derived from one specimen sequenced in a study of human thymus T cells (dated by TCRdb to 2020 to 2021). Receptor amplification or capture employed the immunoSEQ multiplex PCR assay. Held by TCRdb, this immuneACCESS table contains in-frame sequences only and omits some clones. Under half of the omission traces to an unresolved V gene where checked; the cause of the rest is unknown. This sample comprises some 130,000 clones, about 95% of them detected only once. The ten largest clones represent more than 0.02% of the sample. Thymus tissue was obtained as surgical resects removed during corrective cardiac surgery. The sample comprised thymus tissue. These receptors originate from a boy in the first two years of life with a congenital heart defect but otherwise immunologically healthy.

The chain employs TRBV11-2 and TRBJ2-5; D could derive from TRBD1 or TRBD2 (5 bases each). Deletions cut 8 bases from V and 3 bases from J, with 13 bases between. The CDR3 contains 13 residues. Germline V gene sequence: CDR1 SGHAT, CDR2 FQNNGV. CDR3 sequence: CASLGTFEETQYF. Written as DNA, the CDR3 is TGTGCCAGCCTGGGGACCTTCGAAGAGACCCAGTACTTC.

V gene TRBV5-4 combines with J gene TRBJ1-3, with TRBD1 matching 9 bases. CDR3 size: 17 residues. The germline gives CDR1 SGHNT, CDR2 YYREEE (reference sequence). Trimming took 0 bases from V and 0 from J; bases not matched to a gene: 4. CDR3 amino acids: CASSLGQGGRSGNTIYF. The CDR3 nucleotides are TGTGCCAGCAGCTTGGGACAGGGGGGACGCTCTGGAAACACCATATATTTT.

J is TRBJ2-1 and V is TRBV9; no firm D call. CDR1 is SGDLS and CDR2 is YYNGEE in the germline V gene. This CDR3 has 13 residues. Deletions cut 4 bases from V and 9 bases from J, with 14 bases between. The CDR3 protein is CASSPRRTVEQFF. CDR3 DNA sequence: TGTGCCAGCAGCCCGAGGCGCACGGTTGAGCAGTTCTTC.

The rearrangement joins TRBV4-1 to TRBJ2-5; TRBD2 matches at 13 bases. This CDR3 is 16 amino acids long. Germline CDR1 is MGHRA and CDR2 is YSYEKL. V lost 2 bases to trimming and J lost 5 bases; unmatched junction nucleotides: 5. CDR3 DNA: TGCGCCAGCAGCCAACAGGGACTAGCGGGGCGGGAGACCCAGTACTTC. Protein sequence: CASSQQGLAGRETQYF.

This chain links TRBV7-6 with TRBJ2-5; TRBD1 matches 7 bases. Germline V lookup: CDR1 SGHVS, CDR2 FNYEAQ. Germline trimming cut 3 bases from V and 2 bases from J; bases unmatched to any gene: 6. CDR3 length equals 15 residues. Written as DNA, the CDR3 is TGTGCCAGCAGCTTCATCAAGGGACAGCAAGAGACCCAGTACTTC. It translates to CASSFIKGQQETQYF.

This sequence joins TRBV2 and TRBJ2-2; 7 bases are a match to TRBD1. CDR1 is SNHLY and CDR2 is FYNNEI in the germline V gene. V shed 3 bases and J 1 base; nucleotides not matched to a gene: 11. The CDR3 is 18 residues long. The DNA for the CDR3 is TGTGCCAGCAGTGAGCCCCCAGGGGGATGGGGGAACACCGGGGAGCTGTTTTTT. Its translation is CASSEPPGGWGNTGELFF. The full variable domain, in which reference TRBV2 and TRBJ2-2 provide the parts outside the CDR3, is EPEVTQTPSHQVTQMGQEVILRCVPISNHLYFYWYRQILGQKVEFLVSFYNNEISEKSEIFDDQFSVERPDGSNFTLKIRSTKLEDSAMYFCASSEPPGGWGNTGELFFGEGSRLTVL.

This chain links TRBV11-2 with TRBJ1-5; 7 bases align to TRBD1. CDR3 size: 15 residues. Trimming took 5 bases from V and 6 from J; bases not matched to a gene: 10. Germline CDR1 and CDR2: SGHAT and FQNNGV. CDR3 sequence reads: CASSPTQGLGQPQHF. The CDR3 nucleotides read TGTGCCAGCAGCCCCACACAGGGGTTAGGTCAGCCCCAGCATTTT. Full variable domain (outside the CDR3, taken from reference TRBV11-2 and TRBJ1-5): EAGVAQSPRYKIIEKRQSVAFWCNPISGHATLYWYQQILGQGPKLLIQFQNNGVVDDSQLPKDRFSAERLKGVDSTLKIQPAKLEDSAVYLCASSPTQGLGQPQHFGDGTRLSIL.

This chain uses TRBV13 with TRBJ2-7; a possible D gene is TRBD1 (6 bases). With 4 bases removed from V and 6 bases from J, the gap between germline ends came to 16 bases. Looked up from germline, CDR1 is PRHDT and CDR2 is FYEKMQ (reference sequence). This CDR3 spans 14 amino acids. The CDR3 DNA is TGTGCCAGCAGCTATTGGGACACCTGGGCCGAGCAGTACTTC. Translating gives CASSYWDTWAEQYF. Supplemented by reference TRBV13 and TRBJ2-7, the full variable domain reads AAGVIQSPRHLIKEKRETATLKCYPIPRHDTVYWYQQGPGQDPQFLISFYEKMQSDKGSIPDRFSAQQFSDYHSELNMSSLELGDSALYFCASSYWDTWAEQYFGPGTRLTVT.

V usage is TRBV4-3 and J usage is TRBJ2-7, with a tentative D call TRBD1 (6 bases). Between the trimmed V and J ends, which lost 1 base and 0 bases, there was a span of 7 bases. CDR3 length equals 14 residues. CDR1 and CDR2 (germline): LGHNA, YSLEER. In DNA, the CDR3 is TGCGCCAGCAGCCAAGGGGACACCTCCTACGAGCAGTACTTC. Residues: CASSQGDTSYEQYF.

This clone was observed a single time. The rearrangement joins TRBV7-2 to TRBJ2-5; D not resolved. Germline values: CDR1 SGHTA, CDR2 FQGNSA. The CDR3 totals 12 residues. V was cut by 0 bases and J by 3 bases, with 2 bases left in between. The CDR3 DNA is TGTGCCAGCAGCTTAGCGGAAGAGACCCAGTACTTC. As protein: CASSLAEETQYF.

The rearrangement links TRBV6-1 to TRBJ1-2, with no clear D. The germline V gene encodes CDR1 MNHNS and CDR2 SASEGT. Trimming shortened V by 2 bases and J by 3 bases, and 10 bases separated the two germline ends. The CDR3 extends over 14 amino acids. CDR3 DNA: TGTGCCAGCAGTGAACCAGCAGCCCACTATGGCTACACCTTC. It codes for CASSEPAAHYGYTF.

The chain combines TRBV19 with TRBJ2-7; TRBD1 aligns across 7 bases. Germline V CDR1 and CDR2: LNHDA, SQIVND (reference sequence). The V and J ends lost 4 bases and 5 bases, in that order; junction bases with no gene match: 11. The CDR3 extends over 15 amino acids. Here the CDR3 DNA reads TGTGCCAGTAGTACTAGGGGGCAGGAGAAAGACGAGCAGTACTTC. The encoded protein is CASSTRGQEKDEQYF.